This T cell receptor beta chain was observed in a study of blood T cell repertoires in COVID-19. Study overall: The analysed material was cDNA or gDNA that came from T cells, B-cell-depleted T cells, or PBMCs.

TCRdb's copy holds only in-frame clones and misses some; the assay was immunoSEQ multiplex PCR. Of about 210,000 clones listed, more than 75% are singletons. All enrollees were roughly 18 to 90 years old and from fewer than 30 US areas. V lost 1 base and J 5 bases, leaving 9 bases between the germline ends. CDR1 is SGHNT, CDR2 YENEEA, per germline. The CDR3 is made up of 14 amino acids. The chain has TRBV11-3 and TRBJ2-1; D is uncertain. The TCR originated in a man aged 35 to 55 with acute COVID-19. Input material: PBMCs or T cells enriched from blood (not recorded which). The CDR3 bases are TGTGCCAGCAGCTTAGGAACCCTAAACAATGAGCAGTTCTTC. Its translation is CASSLGTLNNEQFF.